Listed here is a single T cell receptor (beta chain). Its matching antigen is unknown. Once extracted for a subset, genomic DNA was divided evenly among several immunoSEQ plates. On ten immunoSEQ deep assay plates, unsorted PBMC DNA was sequenced. The table came from immunoSEQ multiplex PCR; TCRdb's copy has only in-frame clones and leaves some out. The sample shows approximately 470,000 clones, over 70% of them seen only once. For unsorted samples, genomic DNA was extracted from around 95 million PBMCs. This entry belongs to a study of shared clonotypes between healthy human individuals. Study-wide results and limits: Among donors, clonotype sharing was expected to be affected by sequencing depth.

Sequencing input: PBMCs. The receptor's source is a woman aged 40 to 50 in good health. Some clones in this sample may be carry-over from other donors' samples.

In DNA, the CDR3 is TGTGCCAGCAGCTTAGCAAACGGGGGAGTGTATGGCTACACCTTC. This translates into CASSLANGGVYGYTF. The chain joins TRBV7-8 to TRBJ1-2, with D possibly matching TRBD1 (5 bases). Germline CDR1 SGHVS, CDR2 FQNEAQ. V dropped 0 bases and J dropped 5 bases, with 13 bases sitting between them. The CDR3 consists of 15 residues.